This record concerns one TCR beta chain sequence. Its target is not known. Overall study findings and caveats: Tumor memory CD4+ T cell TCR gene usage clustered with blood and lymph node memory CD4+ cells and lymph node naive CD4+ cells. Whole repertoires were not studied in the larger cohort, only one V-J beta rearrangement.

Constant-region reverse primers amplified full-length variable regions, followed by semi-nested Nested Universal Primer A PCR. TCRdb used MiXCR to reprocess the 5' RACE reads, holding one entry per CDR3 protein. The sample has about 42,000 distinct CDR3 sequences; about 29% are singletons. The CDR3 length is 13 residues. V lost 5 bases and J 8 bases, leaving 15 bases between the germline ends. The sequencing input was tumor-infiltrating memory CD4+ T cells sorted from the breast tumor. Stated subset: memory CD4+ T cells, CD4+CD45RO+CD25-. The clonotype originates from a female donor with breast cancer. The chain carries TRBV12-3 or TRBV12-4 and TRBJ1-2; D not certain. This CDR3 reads CASSPRESGGYTF. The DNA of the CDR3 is TGTGCCAGCAGTCCCCGGGAAAGCGGGGGCTACACCTTC.